This TCR beta chain appears in the sequencing data of a study of CD4+ T cells in melanoma. The CDR3 has 13 amino acids. Germline CDR1 is WSHSY and CDR2 is SAAADI. Trimming at V came to 6 bases and at J to 4 bases, leaving 5 bases not matched to a gene. TCRdb's table, derived via immunoSEQ multiplex PCR, lists solely in-frame clones and lacks some. The table records more than 110,000 clones, roughly 91% of them present only once. The rearrangement joins TRBV10-2 to TRBJ1-2; TRBD1 agrees at 7 bases. This clonotype was obtained from a human donor with melanoma. For the CDR3, the DNA is TGCGCCAGCAGGGGGGGACAGTTCTATGGCTACACCTTC. Its translation is CASRGGQFYGYTF.